These 8 T cell receptor beta chains share one sample of origin, sequenced in a study of T-cell memory formation after mild COVID-19. MiXCR, applied by TCRdb to the 5' RACE reads, yields one record per CDR3 protein. The data show approximately 240,000 distinct CDR3 sequences, approximately 16% seen once. Material for sequencing was PBMCs or a T cell subset sorted from them (not recorded which). All receptors derive from a man aged 18 to 29 who had mild COVID-19 (a few samples of this study predate the infection). Cell type and time point are not known.

The chain joins TRBV12-3 or TRBV12-4 to TRBJ2-3, with no clear D. The CDR3 consists of 13 residues. The ends were cut back, 2 bases at V and 2 bases at J, with 5 bases in the middle. For the CDR3, the DNA is TGTGCCAGCAGTTTAATGGACACAGATACGCAGTATTTT. Encoded protein: CASSLMDTDTQYF.

The chain has TRBV4-3 and TRBJ1-5; D is perhaps TRBD1 (6 bases). CDR3 size: 14 residues. CDR1 is LGHNA, CDR2 YSLEER, per germline. V was clipped by 5 bases and J by 7 bases, with 15 bases between them. The CDR3 DNA reads TGCGCCAGCAGCAACAAGGTCGGGGGCCAGCCCCAGCATTTT. It yields the protein CASSNKVGGQPQHF.

CDR3: CASSQDIRPSSGNTIYF. Written as DNA, the CDR3 is TGCGCCAGCAGCCAAGACATCAGGCCTAGCTCTGGAAACACCATATATTTT. V is TRBV4-3 and J is TRBJ1-3, with D hard to call. Germline V gene sequence: CDR1 LGHNA, CDR2 YSLEER. This CDR3 comprises 17 residues. Trimming removed 0 bases at V and 0 bases at J, with 12 bases between.

This clonotype was seen at least ten times. V usage is TRBV20-1 and J usage is TRBJ2-1; 9 bases map to TRBD1. The J segment lost 3 bases and the V segment lost 6 bases, leaving 6 bases of the junction unmatched. CDR1 is DFQATT and CDR2 is SNEGSKA in the germline V gene (reference sequence). The CDR3 runs 14 residues. In DNA form, the CDR3 reads TGCAGTGCACAACCGGGACAGGGCTACAATGAGCAGTTCTTC. Its protein product is CSAQPGQGYNEQFF.

This clonotype was recorded a few times. The genes are TRBV12-3 or TRBV12-4 and TRBJ1-1; D remains ambiguous. Trimming took 6 bases from V and 4 from J, leaving 12 bases between them. The CDR3 extends over 13 amino acids. CDR3 in amino acids: CASSAREATEAFF. The CDR3 region has the DNA TGTGCCAGCAGCGCTAGGGAGGCCACTGAAGCTTTCTTT.

The count of this clonotype is one. The chain combines TRBV6-2 or TRBV6-3 with TRBJ1-6; D is ambiguous. CDR1 is MNHEY, CDR2 SVGEGT, per germline. V was shortened by 6 bases and J by 10 bases, with 13 bases between the two germline ends. This CDR3 has 13 amino acids. The CDR3 protein is CASSDDRDSPLHF. The CDR3 DNA reads TGTGCCAGCAGCGATGACCGCGACTCACCCCTCCACTTT.

V is TRBV12-3 or TRBV12-4 and J is TRBJ2-3, with TRBD2 identical over 10 bases. J was trimmed by 3 bases and V by 4 bases; bases with no gene match: 10. The CDR3 is 17 residues long. The CDR3 region has the DNA TGTGCCAGCAGTTCTCCAAGGCCGGGACTAGCGACAGATACGCAGTATTTT. Translation gives CASSSPRPGLATDTQYF.

This clonotype came up once. The V gene is TRBV5-1, the J gene TRBJ2-5; the D is unclear. Germline loops: CDR1 SGHRS, CDR2 YFSETQ. The CDR3 runs to 12 residues. V lost 5 bases and J 5 bases, leaving 10 bases between the germline ends. Here the CDR3 reads CASSRRSETQYF. The CDR3 nucleotides read TGCGCCAGCAGTCGAAGGTCGGAGACCCAGTACTTC.